The entry that follows covers one T cell receptor (beta chain) sequence. This clonotype has a count of ten or more. Its cognate antigen has yet to be identified. No much larger clone is present one base from it, and per-base qualities are unavailable. Trimming removed 2 bases from V and 2 bases from J, leaving 5 bases between the germline ends. The CDR3 runs 12 residues from the cysteine to the phenylalanine. Only the CDR3 region is kept as DNA, spanning 36 bases read in frame from base 1. The CDR1 and CDR2 encoded by the germline V gene are SQVTM and ANQGSEA. Libraries were built with PCR. Sequencing instrument: NextSeq 500. Preparation of bulk TCR libraries followed a previously described approach, with the TCR primers listed in Table S5. Purification of total RNA was performed with the Qiagen AllPrep DNA/RNA kit. Before analysis, reads from multiple sequencing runs of the same library were pooled. The authors' analysis ran thus. Reads were retained only if an exact TCR constant sequence was present, and the retained reads were trimmed to 150 nt and grouped according to their 12-nt molecular barcodes. Reads in each barcode group were sub-clustered using a 15% Levenshtein threshold, and a quality-weighted consensus sequence was built for each RNA molecule. Non-functional sequences were filtered out, along with any lower-count sequence sitting one edit away from another sequence. Based on a fit of two negative binomial distributions, barcode sub-clusters having less than 20% of the maximum read count were discarded. TCRdb cleaned the public reads at Q25 with fastp, built clones with MiXCR and kept in-frame beta chains. Merged by CDR3 protein, the rows form single entries marked with the most common genes and DNA. The authors' filters were not applied to this entry. This sample lists about half a million distinct CDR3 sequences; roughly 24% were detected once. The ten largest make up around 0.79% of the sample.

Naive CD8 T cell libraries were made from about 20,000 to 1,000,000 sorted cells using 10%, 30% or 50% of purified RNA. On a BD FACSAria II, naive CD8 T cells were FACS-sorted as CD8+CD4-CCR7+CD45RA+ and collected into RLT Plus buffer. To test detection sensitivity, Jurkat RNA equal to ten TCR copies was added to samples of 20,000-1,000,000 naive CD8 T cells. CD8 T cells were enriched using RosetteSep CD8+ T Cell Enrichment Cocktail and Ficoll-Paque, and the enriched cells then underwent ACK red cell lysis. The data derive from a study of molecular identifiers for immune sequencing clone quantification listed by TCRdb under 2018. As for the study more broadly: In a replicate experiment, RNA from about 21,000 or 97,000 naive CD8 T cells was split into five aliquots, four of which were sequenced. The study was a methods study using CD8 T cells to benchmark molecular-identifier clustering-based TCR repertoire sequencing (MIDCIRS) and TCR RNA copy counting.

What the work shows at the level of the full study, not this receptor alone: Naive libraries contained spiked-in Jurkat TCR RNA (approximately nine copies' worth), which is not part of the donor repertoire. When barcode sub-clustering was omitted, TCR diversity was inflated by chimeric consensus sequences, with chimeras reaching as high as 47%. A single cell's worth of spiked-in Jurkat TCR RNA was reported detectable even among one million naive CD8 T cells. Modeling indicated about 3 TCR RNA copies recovered per cell, compared with about 9.4 by digital PCR, which implies a capture efficiency of approximately 30%. The sizes of highly expanded clones could end up underestimated when identical TCR molecules share a barcode. In CMV-specific effector cells, clones with more than 20 RNA copies accounted for over 97% of molecules, whereas in naive cells such clones accounted for under 1%.

This sequence originates from a human donor in good health. Some libraries in this study had Jurkat cell RNA spiked in. Sequences were obtained from naive CD8+ T cells from blood, with Jurkat cell RNA spiked in. Explained via the paper, the cell subset or site label denotes: FACS-sorted CD8+CD4-CCR7+CD45RA+ naive T cells. The rearrangement joined TRBV29-1 to TRBJ2-3, with the D gene not confidently named. DNA sequence: TGCAGCGTTGAACTTTACACAGATACGCAGTATTTT. It encodes CSVELYTDTQYF.